Described below is a single T cell receptor beta chain sequence and its context. The data were produced by immunoSEQ multiplex PCR, yet TCRdb's version contains in-frame clones alone and is incomplete. The data show about 37,000 clones, with 65% to 70% seen just once and about 1.8% held by the top ten. This sample stems from a study of STAT5B mutations in CD4+ large granular lymphocyte leukemia. From germline, CDR1 is SNHLY and CDR2 FYNNEI. This CDR3 region has 13 residues. V shed 6 bases and J shed 1 base, with 9 bases lying between them. The sequenced sample consisted of CD4+ T cells from blood buffy coats. This chain joins TRBV2 and TRBJ1-1, with no clear D. The TCR originated in a human donor in good health. The CDR3 sequence is CASREASNTEAFF. As DNA, the CDR3 is TGTGCCAGCAGAGAGGCCTCGAACACTGAAGCTTTCTTT.